This T cell receptor beta chain was retrieved from a study of T cells in Graves' hyperthyroidism and ophthalmopathy. The table lists this clonotype with many counts. Researchers took RNA transcripts and amplified the TCR beta CDR3 regions from them. With the HTBI primer set, the TCR CDR3 went through a first round of RT-PCR. TCRdb ran MiXCR on the multiplex PCR reads and lists one entry per CDR3 protein. This table holds about 610,000 distinct CDR3 sequences, over 12% found once. CDR1 is SGHVS and CDR2 is FQNEAQ in the germline V gene. The V gene end was trimmed by 5 bases and the J gene end by 3 bases; junction bases not matched to a gene: 7. This CDR3 is built from 15 residues. Any patient presenting with uncontrolled infection, other autoimmune disease, pregnancy or lactation was left out.

The clonotype was recovered from a woman aged 40 to 50 with Graves' ophthalmopathy. V gene TRBV7-8 combines with J gene TRBJ1-5, with 7 bases identical to TRBD1. Source material: blood. The CDR3 DNA is TGTGCCAGCAGCCTCCTCGGGACAGCCAATCAGCCCCAGCATTTT. Its protein product is CASSLLGTANQPQHF.